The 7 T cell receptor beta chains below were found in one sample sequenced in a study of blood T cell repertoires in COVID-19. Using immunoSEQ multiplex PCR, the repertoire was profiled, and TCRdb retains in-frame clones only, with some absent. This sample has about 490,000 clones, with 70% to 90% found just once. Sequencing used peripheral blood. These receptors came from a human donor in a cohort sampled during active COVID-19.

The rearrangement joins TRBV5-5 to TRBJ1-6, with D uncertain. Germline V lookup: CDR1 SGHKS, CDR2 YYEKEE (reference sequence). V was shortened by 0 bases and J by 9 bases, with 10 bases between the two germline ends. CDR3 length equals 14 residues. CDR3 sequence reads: CASSLGSEFSPLHF. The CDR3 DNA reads TGTGCCAGCAGCTTGGGCAGCGAGTTTTCACCCCTCCACTTT.

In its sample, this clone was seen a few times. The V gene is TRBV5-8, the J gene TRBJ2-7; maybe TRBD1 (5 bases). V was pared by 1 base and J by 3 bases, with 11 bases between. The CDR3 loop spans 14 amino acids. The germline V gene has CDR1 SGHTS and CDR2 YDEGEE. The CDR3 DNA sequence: TGTGCCAGCAGCTTGTATCAGGGAAGCTACGAGCAGTACTTC. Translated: CASSLYQGSYEQYF.

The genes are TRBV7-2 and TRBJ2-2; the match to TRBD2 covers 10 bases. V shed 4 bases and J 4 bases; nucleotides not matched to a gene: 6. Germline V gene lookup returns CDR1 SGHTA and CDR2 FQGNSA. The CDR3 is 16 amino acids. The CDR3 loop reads CASSSPTSGPTGELFF. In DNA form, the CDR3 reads TGTGCCAGCAGCTCACCGACTAGCGGGCCCACCGGGGAGCTGTTTTTT. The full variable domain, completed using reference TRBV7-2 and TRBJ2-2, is GAGVSQSPSNKVTEKGKDVELRCDPISGHTALYWYRQSLGQGLEFLIYFQGNSAPDKSGLPSDRFSAERTGGSVSTLTIQRTQQEDSAVYLCASSSPTSGPTGELFFGEGSRLTVL.

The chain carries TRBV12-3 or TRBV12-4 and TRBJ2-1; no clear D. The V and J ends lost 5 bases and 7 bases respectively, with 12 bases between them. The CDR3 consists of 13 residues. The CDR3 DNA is TGTGCCAGCAGTCCCGGGTCTCGGAATGAGCAGTTCTTC. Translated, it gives CASSPGSRNEQFF.

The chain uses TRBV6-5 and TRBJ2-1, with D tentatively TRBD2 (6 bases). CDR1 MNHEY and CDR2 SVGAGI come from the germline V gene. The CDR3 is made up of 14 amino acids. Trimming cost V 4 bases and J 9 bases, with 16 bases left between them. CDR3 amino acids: CASSSPNGDFEQFF. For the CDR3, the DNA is TGTGCCAGCAGTTCCCCGAATGGGGACTTTGAGCAGTTCTTC.

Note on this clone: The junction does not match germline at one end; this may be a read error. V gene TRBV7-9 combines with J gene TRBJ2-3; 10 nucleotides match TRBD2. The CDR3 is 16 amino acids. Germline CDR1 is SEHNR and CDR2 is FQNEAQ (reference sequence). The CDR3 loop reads CASSLALAGVSDTQYF. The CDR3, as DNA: TGTGCCAGCAGCCTAGCTCTAGCGGGAGTGTCAGATACGCAGTATTTT.

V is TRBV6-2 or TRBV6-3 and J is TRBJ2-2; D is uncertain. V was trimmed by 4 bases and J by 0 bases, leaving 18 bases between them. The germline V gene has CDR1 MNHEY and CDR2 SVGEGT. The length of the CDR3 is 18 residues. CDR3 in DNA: TGTGCCAGCAGTTCCCCCCGTTTGACTGTCCCGAACACCGGGGAGCTGTTTTTT. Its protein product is CASSSPRLTVPNTGELFF.